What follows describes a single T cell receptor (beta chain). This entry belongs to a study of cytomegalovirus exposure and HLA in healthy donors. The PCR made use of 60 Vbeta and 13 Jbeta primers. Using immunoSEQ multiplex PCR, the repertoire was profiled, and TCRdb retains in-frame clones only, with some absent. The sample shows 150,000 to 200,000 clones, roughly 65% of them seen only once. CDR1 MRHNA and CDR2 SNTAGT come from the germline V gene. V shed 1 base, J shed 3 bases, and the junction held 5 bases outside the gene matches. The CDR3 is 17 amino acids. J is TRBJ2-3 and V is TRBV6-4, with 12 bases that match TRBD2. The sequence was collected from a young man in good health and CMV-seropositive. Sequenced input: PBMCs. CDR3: CASSDLPTSGSTDTQYF. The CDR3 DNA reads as TGTGCCAGCAGTGACTTACCGACTAGCGGGAGTACAGATACGCAGTATTTT.